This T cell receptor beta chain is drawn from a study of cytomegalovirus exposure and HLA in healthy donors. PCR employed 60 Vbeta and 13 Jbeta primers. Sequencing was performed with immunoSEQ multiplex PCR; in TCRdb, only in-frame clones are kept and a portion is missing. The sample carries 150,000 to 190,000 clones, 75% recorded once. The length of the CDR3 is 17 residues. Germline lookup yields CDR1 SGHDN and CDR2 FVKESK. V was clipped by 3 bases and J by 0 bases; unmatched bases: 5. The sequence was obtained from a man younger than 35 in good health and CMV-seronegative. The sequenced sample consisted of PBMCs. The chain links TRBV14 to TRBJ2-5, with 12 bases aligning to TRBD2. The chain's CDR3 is CASSHPGLAGNQETQYF. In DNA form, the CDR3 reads TGTGCCAGCAGCCACCCCGGACTAGCGGGAAACCAAGAGACCCAGTACTTC.